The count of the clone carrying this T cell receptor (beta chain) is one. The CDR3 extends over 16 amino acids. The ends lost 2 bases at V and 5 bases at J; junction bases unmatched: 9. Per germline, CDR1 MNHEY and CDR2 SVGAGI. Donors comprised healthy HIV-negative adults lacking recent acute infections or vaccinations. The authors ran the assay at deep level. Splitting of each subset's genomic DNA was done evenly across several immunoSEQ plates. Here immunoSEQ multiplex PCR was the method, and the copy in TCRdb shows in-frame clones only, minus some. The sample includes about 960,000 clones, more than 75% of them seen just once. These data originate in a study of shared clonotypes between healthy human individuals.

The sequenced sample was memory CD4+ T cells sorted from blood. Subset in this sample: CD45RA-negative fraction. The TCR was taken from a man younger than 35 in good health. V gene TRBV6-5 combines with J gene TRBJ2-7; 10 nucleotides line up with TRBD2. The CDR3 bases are TGTGCCAGCAGTTACGACTCGCCTAGCGGGAGCCACGAGCAGTACTTC. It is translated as CASSYDSPSGSHEQYF.